This entry is about one T cell receptor (beta chain). The specificity of this receptor is unknown. No base-level quality is on record; no much larger clone is a single base apart. The library came from 5' RACE. The sequencer listed for this sample is Illumina HiSeq 2500. The second PCR ran for roughly 7 to 11 cycles and used a J-beta primer mix along with a sample-barcoded 5' primer. A template-switch 5' adaptor carrying 12 random nucleotides introduced a unique molecular identifier onto each TCR beta cDNA molecule. Each sample yielded at least 3 million CDR3-containing paired-end reads. First-strand cDNA was synthesized from all RNA with the Mint cDNA synthesis kit, primed by a TRBC-specific oligonucleotide. Following uracil-DNA glycosylase treatment, all cDNA underwent a first 18-cycle PCR with the universal primers M1SS and BC2_uni_R. As for how the authors treated the data: For normalization, 1 million high-quality reads were randomly selected from each sample, with every read carrying a distinct molecular identifier. Instead of being binned into consensus sequences, reads with shared molecular identifiers were discarded. MiTCR, run with a Q25 quality threshold and the strictest error-elimination algorithm, handled CDR3 identification, clonotype clustering and error correction. Lower-bound total TCR beta diversity was estimated with a nonparametric unseen species model using Euler transformation. TCRdb reprocessing: public reads trimmed at Q25 with fastp, clones called with MiXCR, in-frame beta chains kept. Every distinct CDR3 protein forms one entry, paired with its most common genes and DNA. TCRdb, rather than the study authors, made the V and J calls. The sample data list roughly 500,000 distinct CDR3 sequences, and roughly a quarter of these were observed just once. Jointly, the top ten make up approximately 18% of the sample.

Its CDR3 holds 10 amino acids, cysteine through phenylalanine. The retained sequence is limited to the CDR3, 30 bases, with the frame set at the first base. The germline V gene (reference sequence) gives CDR1 as DFQATT and CDR2 as SNEGSKA. The data originate from a study of blood T cells in healthy people across ages (dated by TCRdb to 2013 to 2016). With respect to the entire study: In model experiments, template switching captured about one uniquely barcoded TCR beta cDNA molecule for every two T cells. Age-related changes in TCR beta repertoire diversity were measured in the study by deep sequencing normalized with unique cDNA molecular identifiers. Donors were grouped into four age groups: young (average 16 years), middle-aged (around 39), aged (over 55) and long-lived (about 90). Donors of different ages were randomly distributed across sequencing lanes to avoid experimental bias. Two additional independent replicas of 1 million unique cDNA reads from the same blood draw were analyzed for two donors (one aged 18 to 29 and one aged 80 or older). On the study overall, not on this receptor specifically: Observed TCR beta diversity per million T cells fell roughly linearly with age, and a significant reduction was already apparent by age about 36. Conclusive comparison of naive and antigen-experienced compartments was prevented by the profiling of bulk unsorted PBMCs. Compared with the aged group, the long-lived group had more naive CD4+ T cells, fewer expanded clones and increased TCR diversity, suggesting age selection. Estimates of total diversity based on one million sequenced T cells were considered lower bounds and underestimates. Donor CMV infection status was unknown, potentially confounding age-related changes in expanded clonotypes. The percentage of naive T cells measured by flow cytometry correlated strongly with observed TCR beta diversity.

The roughly 42 donors, aged roughly 6 to 90 years, were systemically healthy Caucasian individuals from Russia. Approximately 9.3 milliliters of peripheral blood were drawn from each donor into EDTA-treated Vacutainer tubes. PBMCs were isolated by Ficoll-Paque density-gradient centrifugation, with at least 6 million obtained per sample. Total RNA was extracted from PBMCs with Trizol reagent, with at least 5 micrograms obtained per sample. For every donor, an aliquot of PBMCs went through flow cytometry to measure the percentages of naive CD45RAhigh/CD27high T cells. In this chain, TRBV20-1 is recombined with TRBJ2-5, with 8 junctional bases fitting TRBD2. TRBJ2-1 explains the end of the DNA better; the J call may be wrong. This sequence originates from a woman in her 70s in good health. The sample taken for sequencing was blood. The nucleotides read TGCAGTGCCCAGCGGGGGGAGCAGTTCTTC. It is translated as CSAQRGEQFF.